This T cell receptor beta chain was identified in a study of blood T cell repertoires in COVID-19. Study in general: The United States, Italy and Spain provided the acute and convalescent COVID-19 samples. PBMCs, B-cell-depleted T cells, or T cells were the source of the cDNA or gDNA that made up the material.

Methods used by the authors: Scientists estimated how many nucleated cells there were by amplifying reference gene primers. Profiling relied on immunoSEQ multiplex PCR, and the TCRdb table lists in-frame clones only, not all of them. The V and J calls and clone size are taken from that table; D and trimming were inferred from the DNA. The sample contains around 160,000 clones, about four fifths of which appear only once. The trim removed 6 bases at V and 6 bases at J, leaving 16 bases unmatched. The CDR3 runs to 16 residues. Germline loops: CDR1 LNHDA, CDR2 SQIVND (reference sequence). This clone occurred a few times.

The sequenced material came from peripheral blood. This TCR was recovered from a human donor with acute or convalescent COVID-19. The donor label of this sample is uncertain. The chain is built from TRBV19 and TRBJ1-2; 7 bases align to TRBD1. CDR3 loop: CASSFSGTVAIDGYTF. The CDR3 coding sequence is TGTGCCAGTAGCTTCTCCGGGACAGTTGCAATCGATGGCTACACCTTC.